This T cell receptor (beta chain) came from a study of immune evolution from preneoplasia to lung adenocarcinoma (dated by TCRdb to the early 2020s). With respect to the entire study: No AAH lesions showed HLA loss of heterozygosity, compared with roughly 7.1% of AIS, 15% of MIA and approximately 30% of ADC lesions. The study profiled immune contexture across lung adenocarcinoma precursors and invasive adenocarcinoma using immune gene expression, TCR sequencing and multiplex immunofluorescence. Resected precursor lesions (AAH, AIS, MIA) and invasive adenocarcinomas were each compared against paired morphologically normal lung tissue. The sample size depended on which specimens were available, not on a prior power calculation. Whole exome sequencing and methylation data from the same cohort of nodules were integrated with the immune data. A total of some 55 patients with pulmonary nodules who underwent surgical resection were included in the overall cohort. TCR sequencing data came from 51 patients. It was reported in the study that roughly 100 samples were used for TCR sequencing. POLYSOLVER was used to infer Class I HLA alleles from exome data, while LOHHLA was used to detect allele-specific HLA loss. Broad study findings and their caveats: Normal lung showed the highest clonality, whereas later-stage lesions appeared to have higher T cell density and diversity but lower clonality. All patients were from Japan and China, so applicability to Western populations was uncertain. Top T cell clone frequencies were highest in normal lung and appeared to decrease progressively from AAH through AIS, MIA and invasive adenocarcinoma. T cell clonality was highest in KRAS-mutant nodules compared with EGFR-mutant or double wild-type lesions. Findings were based on association rather than direct causation; larger cohorts with long-term follow-up and longitudinal biopsies were deemed needed.

The patients had resection in Japan or China between about 2014 and 2018. Two lung cancer pathologists independently reviewed H&E slides to confirm the histologic diagnosis of every case. Macro-dissection after pathologic assessment enriched premalignant or tumor cells for nucleic acid extraction. FFPE tissue was used for DNA isolation with the AllPrep DNA/RNA FFPE Kit. A note on this clone: There is no known antigen for this receptor. Base qualities are not provided; no much larger clone lies one nucleotide away.

Unmatched junction bases come to 3, with V trimmed by 2 bases and J by 12 bases. From its cysteine to its phenylalanine, the CDR3 spans 12 amino acids. Of the read, only the CDR3 DNA is kept; its 36 bases are in frame from base 1. CDR1 and CDR2, looked up from the germline V gene, are MNHEY and SVGAGI. Using the immunoSEQ hsTCRbeta Kit, TCR beta CDR3 regions were sequenced from DNA. As for how the authors treated the data: TCR sequencing data were analysed with the ImmunoSEQ Analyzer. T cell clonality was defined as 1 minus Pielou's evenness, as computed on productive rearrangements. The inverse Simpson index, applied to productive templates, was used to measure T cell diversity. T cell density was TCR beta template counts normalized to usable DNA, estimated by amplifying and sequencing housekeeping genes. TCR metrics were compared across histologic stages using two-sided Kruskal-Wallis tests. Imported from immuneACCESS, the table was reduced by TCRdb to in-frame sequences with V and J called. These copies leave out some clones; in studies compared against another copy, an unresolved V gene accounts for under half, and the cause of the remainder is not known. V and J calls and clone size are copied from that table; D and trimming were computed from the DNA. The sample table lists under 45,000 clones, approximately 79% of them with a count of one. Of the sample, less than 6% is held by the ten largest clones.

The sequence links TRBV6-5 to TRBJ2-7, and TRBD2 aligns with 11 junction nucleotides. The receptor was derived from a person aged 55 to 69 with lung adenocarcinoma. The specimen was FFPE invasive lung adenocarcinoma tissue. The cell subset or site label here, explained by the study, means: frankly invasive lung adenocarcinoma (ADC). Here the CDR3 is given as CASSYTSGRLYF. Here is the DNA: TGTGCCAGCAGTTACACTAGCGGGAGATTGTACTTC.